What follows is one T cell receptor beta chain and its context. V lost 5 bases and J 6 bases, leaving 8 bases between the germline ends. CDR3 size: 11 residues. The V gene's germline CDR1 is SGHTA and CDR2 FQGNSA. Repertoires were generated with immunoSEQ multiplex PCR, while TCRdb's copy carries only in-frame clones and drops some. This sample has around 110,000 clones, with almost 85% found just once. This specimen belongs to a study of blood T cell repertoires in COVID-19. Material: peripheral blood. The origin of this receptor is a human donor in a cohort sampled during active COVID-19. The V call is TRBV7-2, the J call TRBJ2-7, with D unresolved. The CDR3 loop reads CASSPGSEQYF. In DNA form, the CDR3 reads TGTGCCAGCAGCCCCGGGTCCGAGCAGTACTTC.